This TCR beta chain came from a study of blood T cell repertoires in COVID-19. Participant-given clinical history determined each cohort assignment. CDR1 is SGHAT and CDR2 is FQNNGV in the germline V gene. The CDR3 contains 12 residues. The ends were cut back, 5 bases at V and 7 bases at J, with 12 bases in the middle. Libraries were prepared by immunoSEQ multiplex PCR; TCRdb keeps only in-frame clonotypes and omits some of them. The sample has approximately 150,000 clones, roughly 80% seen once. The chain has TRBV11-2 and TRBJ2-7; maybe TRBD1 (5 bases). This clonotype was obtained from a woman aged 50 to 60 who had recovered from COVID-19. The sequencing input was PBMCs or T cells enriched from blood (not recorded which). The CDR3 protein is CASSNRIWEQYF. The CDR3 nucleotides are TGTGCCAGCAGCAACAGGATCTGGGAGCAGTACTTC.